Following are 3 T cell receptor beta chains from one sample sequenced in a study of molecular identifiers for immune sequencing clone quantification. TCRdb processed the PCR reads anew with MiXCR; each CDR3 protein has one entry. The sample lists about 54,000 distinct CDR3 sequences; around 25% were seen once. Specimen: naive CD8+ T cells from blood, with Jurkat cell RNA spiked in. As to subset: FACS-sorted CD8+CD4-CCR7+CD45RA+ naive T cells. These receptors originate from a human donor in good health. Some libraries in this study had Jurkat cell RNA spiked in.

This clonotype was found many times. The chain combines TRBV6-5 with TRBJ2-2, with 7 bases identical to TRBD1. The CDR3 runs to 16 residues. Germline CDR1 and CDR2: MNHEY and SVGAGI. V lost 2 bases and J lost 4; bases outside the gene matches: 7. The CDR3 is CASSYTGTASTGELFF. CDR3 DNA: TGTGCCAGCAGTTACACCGGGACAGCCAGCACCGGGGAGCTGTTTTTT.

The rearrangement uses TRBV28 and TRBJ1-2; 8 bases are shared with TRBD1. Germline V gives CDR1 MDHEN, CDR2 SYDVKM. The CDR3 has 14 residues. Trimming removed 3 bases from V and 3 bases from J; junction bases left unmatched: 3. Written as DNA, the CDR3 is TGTGCCAGCAGTTTCCAGGGGGCGGACTATGGCTACACCTTC. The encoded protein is CASSFQGADYGYTF.

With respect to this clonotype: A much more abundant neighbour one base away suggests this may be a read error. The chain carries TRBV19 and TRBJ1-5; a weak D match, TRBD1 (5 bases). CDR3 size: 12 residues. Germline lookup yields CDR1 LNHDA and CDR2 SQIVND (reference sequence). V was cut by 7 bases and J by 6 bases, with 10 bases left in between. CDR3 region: CASNRGAQPQHF. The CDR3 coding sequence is TGTGCCAGTAACCGCGGGGCTCAGCCCCAGCATTTT.